The present T cell receptor beta chain was sequenced within a study of cytomegalovirus exposure and HLA in healthy donors. The study's findings and limits: Reports credit the classifier with highly specific, highly sensitive diagnosis of cytomegalovirus status. Overall, around 150 TCR beta chains were annotated as cytomegalovirus-associated. In vitro data verified a few CMV-associated chains as specific for CMV antigens. Most TCR sequences were seen very rarely across donors, but some public TCRs occurred in many.

Points on this clone: No antigen is known for it.

TCRdb's table, derived via immunoSEQ multiplex PCR, lists solely in-frame clones and lacks some. Found here are about 110,000 clones, around 90% of them singletons; the top ten hold about 1.8%. This CDR3 has 14 residues. Germline V gives CDR1 SGHNT, CDR2 YYREEE (reference sequence). The trim removed 4 bases at V and 8 bases at J, leaving 10 bases unmatched. The specimen sequenced was PBMCs. The sequence derives from a woman between 18 and 29 years old in good health and CMV-seropositive. This rearrangement joins TRBV5-4 to TRBJ1-2; 8 nucleotides match TRBD1. The CDR3 bases are TGTGCCAGCAGCGGGCTGGACAGGGCGGACGGCTACACCTTC. Translated, it gives CASSGLDRADGYTF.